The source of this T cell receptor beta chain is a study of OX40 agonist ivuxolimab in advanced cancers. The V segment lost 1 base and the J segment 6 bases; nucleotides outside the gene matches: 6. Germline V gene lookup returns CDR1 GTSNPN and CDR2 SVGIG (reference sequence). The CDR3 is made up of 13 amino acids. Enrollment shut out patients with autoimmune disease history or systemic immunosuppression. Researchers took blood at baseline, on cycle 4 day 1, and on cycle 7 day 1. The assay was immunoSEQ multiplex PCR, and TCRdb's table has in-frame clones only and misses some. The profile shows 150,000 to 170,000 clones, roughly 94% of them singletons.

The chain employs TRBV30 and TRBJ2-7; 7 nucleotides match TRBD2. This specimen was CD4+ or CD8+ T cells sorted from blood, taken in a trial of the OX40 agonist ivuxolimab. This clonotype was sampled from an adult with an advanced solid tumor such as melanoma, head and neck, liver or kidney cancer. The DNA of the CDR3 is TGTGCCTGGAGTGGACAGCCGGGGGGCGAGCAGTACTTC. This codes for CAWSGQPGGEQYF.